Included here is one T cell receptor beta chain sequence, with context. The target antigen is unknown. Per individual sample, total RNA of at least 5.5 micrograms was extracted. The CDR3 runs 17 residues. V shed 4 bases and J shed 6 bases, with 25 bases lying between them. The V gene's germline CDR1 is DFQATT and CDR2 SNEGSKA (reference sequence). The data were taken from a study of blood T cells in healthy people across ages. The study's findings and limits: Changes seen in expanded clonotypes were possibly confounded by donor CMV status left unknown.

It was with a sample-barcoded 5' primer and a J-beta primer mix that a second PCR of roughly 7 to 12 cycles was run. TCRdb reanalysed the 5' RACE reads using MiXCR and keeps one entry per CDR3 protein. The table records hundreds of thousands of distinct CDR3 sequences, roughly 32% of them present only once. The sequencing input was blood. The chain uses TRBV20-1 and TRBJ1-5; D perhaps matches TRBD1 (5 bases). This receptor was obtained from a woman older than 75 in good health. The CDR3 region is CSAKALLGVPSLQPQHF. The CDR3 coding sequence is TGCAGTGCTAAAGCACTTCTGGGGGTGCCTTCGCTTCAGCCCCAGCATTTT.